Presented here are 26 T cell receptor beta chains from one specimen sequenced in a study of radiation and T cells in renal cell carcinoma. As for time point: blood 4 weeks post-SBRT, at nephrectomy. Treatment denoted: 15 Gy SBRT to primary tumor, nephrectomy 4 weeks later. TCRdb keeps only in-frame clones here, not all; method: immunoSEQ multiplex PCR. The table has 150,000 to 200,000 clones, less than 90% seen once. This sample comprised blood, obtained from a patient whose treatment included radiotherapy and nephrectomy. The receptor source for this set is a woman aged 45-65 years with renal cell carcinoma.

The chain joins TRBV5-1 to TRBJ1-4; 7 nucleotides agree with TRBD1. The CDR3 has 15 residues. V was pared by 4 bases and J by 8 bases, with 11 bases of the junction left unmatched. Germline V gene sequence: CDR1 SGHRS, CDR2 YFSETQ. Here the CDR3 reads CASSLTGASEEKLFF. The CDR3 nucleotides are TGCGCCAGCAGCCTAACAGGGGCTTCGGAGGAAAAACTGTTTTTT.

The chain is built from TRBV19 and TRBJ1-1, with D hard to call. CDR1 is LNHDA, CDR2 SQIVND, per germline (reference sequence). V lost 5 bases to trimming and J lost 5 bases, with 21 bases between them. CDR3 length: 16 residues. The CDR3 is CASSDTKGPGGTEAFF. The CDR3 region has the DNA TGTGCCAGTAGTGACACCAAAGGCCCGGGAGGGACTGAAGCTTTCTTT.

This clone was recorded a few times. CDR3 bases: TGTGCCAGCAGCCGGGACAGGGGGTTATCTGAAGCTTTCTTT. Protein sequence: CASSRDRGLSEAFF. The chain combines TRBV14 with TRBJ1-1; TRBD1 matches at 11 bases. The CDR3 loop spans 14 amino acids. Trimming removed 4 bases from V and 6 bases from J; junction bases left unmatched: 4. CDR1 is SGHDN, CDR2 FVKESK, per germline. Complete variable domain (other parts from reference TRBV14 and TRBJ1-1): EAGVTQFPSHSVIEKGQTVTLRCDPISGHDNLYWYRRVMGKEIKFLLHFVKESKQDESGMPNNRFLAERTGGTYSTLKVQPAELEDSGVYFCASSRDRGLSEAFFGQGTRLTVV.

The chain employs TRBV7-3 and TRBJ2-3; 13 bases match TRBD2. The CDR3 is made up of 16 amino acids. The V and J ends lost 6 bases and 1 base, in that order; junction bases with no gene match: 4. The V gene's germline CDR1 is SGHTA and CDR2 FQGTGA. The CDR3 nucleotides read TGTGCCAGCAGTTATGGACTAGCGGGGGGCACAGATACGCAGTATTTT. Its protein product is CASSYGLAGGTDTQYF.

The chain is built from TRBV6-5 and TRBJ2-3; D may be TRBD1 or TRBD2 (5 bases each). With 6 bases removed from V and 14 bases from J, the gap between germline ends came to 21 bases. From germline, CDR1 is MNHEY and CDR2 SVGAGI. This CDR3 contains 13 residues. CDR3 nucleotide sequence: TGTGCCAGCAGGCCGTTTGCCGGGACCGGGTCGTATTTT. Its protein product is CASRPFAGTGSYF.

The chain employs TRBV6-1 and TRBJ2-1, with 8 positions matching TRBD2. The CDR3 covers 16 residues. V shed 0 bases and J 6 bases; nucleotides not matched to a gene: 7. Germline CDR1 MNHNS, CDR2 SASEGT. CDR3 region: CASSEALSGGGNEQFF. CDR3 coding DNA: TGTGCCAGCAGTGAAGCGCTGAGCGGGGGTGGCAATGAGCAGTTCTTC.

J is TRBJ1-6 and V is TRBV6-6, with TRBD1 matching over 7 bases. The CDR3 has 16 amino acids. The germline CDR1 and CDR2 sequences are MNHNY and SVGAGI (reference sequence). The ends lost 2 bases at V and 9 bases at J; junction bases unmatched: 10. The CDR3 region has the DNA TGTGCCAGCAGTTACCCGAGAAGGCAGGGGGGTTCACCCCTCCACTTT. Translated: CASSYPRRQGGSPLHF.

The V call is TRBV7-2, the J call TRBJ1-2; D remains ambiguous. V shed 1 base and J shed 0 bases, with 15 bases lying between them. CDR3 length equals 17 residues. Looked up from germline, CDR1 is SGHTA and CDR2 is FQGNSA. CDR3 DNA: TGTGCCAGCAGCTTAGGTGCCCCTTCTTGGGCTAACTATGGCTACACCTTC. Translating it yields CASSLGAPSWANYGYTF. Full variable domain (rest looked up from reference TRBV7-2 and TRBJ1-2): GAGVSQSPSNKVTEKGKDVELRCDPISGHTALYWYRQSLGQGLEFLIYFQGNSAPDKSGLPSDRFSAERTGGSVSTLTIQRTQQEDSAVYLCASSLGAPSWANYGYTFGSGTRLTVV.

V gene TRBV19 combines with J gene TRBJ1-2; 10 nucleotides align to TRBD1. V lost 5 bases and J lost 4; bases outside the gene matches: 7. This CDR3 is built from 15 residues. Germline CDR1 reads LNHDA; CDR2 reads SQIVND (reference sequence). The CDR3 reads CASSFLGQGSYGYTF. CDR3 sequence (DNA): TGTGCCAGTAGTTTCCTGGGACAGGGGTCCTATGGCTACACCTTC.

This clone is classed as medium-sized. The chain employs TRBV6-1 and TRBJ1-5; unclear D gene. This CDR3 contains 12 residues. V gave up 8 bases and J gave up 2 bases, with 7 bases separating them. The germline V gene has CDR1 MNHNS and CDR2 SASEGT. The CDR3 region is CASYGGNQPQHF. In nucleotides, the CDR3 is TGTGCCAGCTATGGGGGCAATCAGCCCCAGCATTTT.

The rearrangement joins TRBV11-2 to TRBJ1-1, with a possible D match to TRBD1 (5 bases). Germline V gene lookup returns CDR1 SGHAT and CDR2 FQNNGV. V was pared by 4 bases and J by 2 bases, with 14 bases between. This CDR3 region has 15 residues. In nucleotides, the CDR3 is TGTGCCAGCAGCTCCTGGGGGAGAGGAAACACTGAAGCTTTCTTT. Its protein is CASSSWGRGNTEAFF.

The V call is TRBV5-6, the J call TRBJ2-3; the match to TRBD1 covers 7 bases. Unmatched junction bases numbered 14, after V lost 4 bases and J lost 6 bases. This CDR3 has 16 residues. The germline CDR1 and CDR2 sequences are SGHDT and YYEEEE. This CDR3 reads CASSPYADRLQDTQYF. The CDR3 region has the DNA TGTGCCAGCAGCCCGTACGCGGACAGGCTGCAGGATACGCAGTATTTT.

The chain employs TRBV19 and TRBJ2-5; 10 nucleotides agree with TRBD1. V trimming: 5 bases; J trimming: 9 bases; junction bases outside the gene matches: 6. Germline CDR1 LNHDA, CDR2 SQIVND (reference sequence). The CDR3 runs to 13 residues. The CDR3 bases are TGTGCCAGTAGTGGGACAGGGGACGGGGCCCAGTACTTC. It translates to CASSGTGDGAQYF.

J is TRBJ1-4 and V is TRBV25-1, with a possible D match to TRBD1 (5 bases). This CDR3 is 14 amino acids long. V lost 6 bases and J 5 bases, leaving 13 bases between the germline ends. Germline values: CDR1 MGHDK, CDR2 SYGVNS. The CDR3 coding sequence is TGTGCCAGCAGCACGGGGCGTTTGAATGAAAAACTGTTTTTT. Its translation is CASSTGRLNEKLFF.

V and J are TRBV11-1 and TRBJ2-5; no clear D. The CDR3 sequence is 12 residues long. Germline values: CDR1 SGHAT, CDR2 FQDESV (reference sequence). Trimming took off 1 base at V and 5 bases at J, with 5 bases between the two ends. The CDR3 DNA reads TGTGCCAGCAGCTTAGTTCGGGAGACCCAGTACTTC. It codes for CASSLVRETQYF.

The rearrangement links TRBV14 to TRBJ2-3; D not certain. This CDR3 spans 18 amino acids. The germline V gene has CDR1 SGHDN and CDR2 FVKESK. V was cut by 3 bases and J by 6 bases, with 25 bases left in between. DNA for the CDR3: TGTGCCAGCAGCCAGGGTAGTGTTTACACCCCAATGCAGGATACGCAGTATTTT. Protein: CASSQGSVYTPMQDTQYF.

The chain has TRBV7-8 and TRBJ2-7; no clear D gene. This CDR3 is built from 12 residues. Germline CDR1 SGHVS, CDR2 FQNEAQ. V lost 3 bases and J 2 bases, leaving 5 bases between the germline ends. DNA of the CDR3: TGTGCCAGCAGCTTTGCGGCCTACGAGCAGTACTTC. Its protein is CASSFAAYEQYF. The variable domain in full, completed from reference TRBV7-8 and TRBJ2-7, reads GAGVSQSPRYKVAKRGQDVALRCDPISGHVSLFWYQQALGQGPEFLTYFQNEAQLDKSGLPSDRFFAERPEGSVSTLKIQRTQQEDSAVYLCASSFAAYEQYFGPGTRLTVT.

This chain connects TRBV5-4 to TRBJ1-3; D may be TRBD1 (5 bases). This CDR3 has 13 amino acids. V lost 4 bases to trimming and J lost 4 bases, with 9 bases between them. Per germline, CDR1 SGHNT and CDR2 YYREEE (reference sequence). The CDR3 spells CASSLGGGNTIYF. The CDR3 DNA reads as TGTGCCAGCAGCCTGGGGGGGGGAAACACCATATATTTT.

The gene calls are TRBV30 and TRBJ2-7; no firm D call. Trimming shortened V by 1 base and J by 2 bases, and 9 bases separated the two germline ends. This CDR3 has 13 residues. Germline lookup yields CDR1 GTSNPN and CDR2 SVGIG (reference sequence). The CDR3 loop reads CAWSGSYTYEQYF. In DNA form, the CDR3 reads TGTGCCTGGAGTGGCTCTTACACCTACGAGCAGTACTTC.

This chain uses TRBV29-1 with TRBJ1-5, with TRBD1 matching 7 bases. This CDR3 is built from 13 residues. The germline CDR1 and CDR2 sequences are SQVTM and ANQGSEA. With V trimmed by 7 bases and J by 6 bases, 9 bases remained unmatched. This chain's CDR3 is CSAQTGSSQPQHF. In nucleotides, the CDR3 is TGCAGCGCTCAGACAGGGAGTAGTCAGCCCCAGCATTTT. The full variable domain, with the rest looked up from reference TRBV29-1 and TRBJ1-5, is SAVISQKPSRDICQRGTSLTIQCQVDSQVTMMFWYRQQPGQSLTLIATANQGSEATYESGFVIDKFPISRPNLTFSTLTVSNMSPEDSSIYLCSAQTGSSQPQHFGDGTRLSIL.

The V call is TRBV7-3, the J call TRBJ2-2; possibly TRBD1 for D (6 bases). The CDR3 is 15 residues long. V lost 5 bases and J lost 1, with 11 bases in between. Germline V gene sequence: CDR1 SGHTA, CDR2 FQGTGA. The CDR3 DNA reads TGTGCCAGCAGCCTCCAGGGACAGAACACCGGGGAGCTGTTTTTT. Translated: CASSLQGQNTGELFF.

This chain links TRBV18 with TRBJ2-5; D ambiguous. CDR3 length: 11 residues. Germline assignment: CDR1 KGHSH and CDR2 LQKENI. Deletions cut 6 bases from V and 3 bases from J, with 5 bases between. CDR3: CASSPEETQYF. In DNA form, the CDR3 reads TGTGCCAGCTCCCCAGAAGAGACCCAGTACTTC.

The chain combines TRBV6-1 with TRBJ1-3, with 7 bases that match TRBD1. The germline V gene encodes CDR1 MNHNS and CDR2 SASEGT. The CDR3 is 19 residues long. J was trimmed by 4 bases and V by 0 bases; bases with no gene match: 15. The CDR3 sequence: CASSEALRGLESGGNTIYF. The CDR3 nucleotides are TGTGCCAGCAGTGAAGCGCTAAGGGGGCTGGAGTCGGGCGGAAACACCATATATTTT.

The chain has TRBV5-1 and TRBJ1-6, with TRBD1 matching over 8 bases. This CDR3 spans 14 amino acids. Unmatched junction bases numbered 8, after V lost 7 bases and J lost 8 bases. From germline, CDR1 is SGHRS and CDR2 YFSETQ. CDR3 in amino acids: CASALDRAHSPLHF. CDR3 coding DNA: TGCGCCAGCGCCTTGGACAGGGCCCATTCACCCCTCCACTTT.

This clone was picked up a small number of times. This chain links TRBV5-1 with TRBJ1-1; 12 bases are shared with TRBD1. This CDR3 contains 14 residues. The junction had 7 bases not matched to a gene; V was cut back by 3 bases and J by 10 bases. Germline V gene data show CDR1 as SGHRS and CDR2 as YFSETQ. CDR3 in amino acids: CASSSGGDRGPAFF. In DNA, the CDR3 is TGCGCCAGCAGCTCGGGTGGGGACAGGGGGCCAGCTTTCTTT.

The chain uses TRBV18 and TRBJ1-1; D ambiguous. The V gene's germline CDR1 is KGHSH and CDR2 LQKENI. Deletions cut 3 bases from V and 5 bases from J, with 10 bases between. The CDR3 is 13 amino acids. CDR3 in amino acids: CASSPGYRTEAFF. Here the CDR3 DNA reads TGTGCCAGCTCACCTGGGTATCGGACTGAAGCTTTCTTT.